This T cell receptor (beta chain) was observed in a study of HIV-infected patients and healthy controls. Findings and caveats of the study: HIV-infected patients shared fewer CDR3 sequences between individuals than healthy controls.

The germline V gene encodes CDR1 SGHRS and CDR2 YFSETQ. The CDR3 has 14 amino acids. V shed 7 bases and J shed 0 bases, with 12 bases lying between them. Alpha and beta constant-region primers primed reverse transcription of approximately 500 ng RNA. Separate chain-specific third strand synthesis with multiplexing indices produced the alpha and beta libraries. The cDNA received a 5' RACE adapter containing a random hexamer plus an SP2 sequencing primer site. TCRdb reprocessed the 5' RACE reads via MiXCR and lists one record per CDR3 protein. This table holds about 19,000 distinct CDR3 sequences, about 8.3% found once. The repertoire came from unfractionated whole blood and reflected all unsorted peripheral T cells. This clonotype was recorded at least ten times. What it recognizes is unknown.

The sequenced material came from blood. V and J are TRBV5-1 and TRBJ2-3; D gene uncertain. The source is an adult in good health. The DNA for the CDR3 is TGCGCCAGCGCACCCCACCCAAGCACAGATACGCAGTATTTT. It codes for CASAPHPSTDTQYF.